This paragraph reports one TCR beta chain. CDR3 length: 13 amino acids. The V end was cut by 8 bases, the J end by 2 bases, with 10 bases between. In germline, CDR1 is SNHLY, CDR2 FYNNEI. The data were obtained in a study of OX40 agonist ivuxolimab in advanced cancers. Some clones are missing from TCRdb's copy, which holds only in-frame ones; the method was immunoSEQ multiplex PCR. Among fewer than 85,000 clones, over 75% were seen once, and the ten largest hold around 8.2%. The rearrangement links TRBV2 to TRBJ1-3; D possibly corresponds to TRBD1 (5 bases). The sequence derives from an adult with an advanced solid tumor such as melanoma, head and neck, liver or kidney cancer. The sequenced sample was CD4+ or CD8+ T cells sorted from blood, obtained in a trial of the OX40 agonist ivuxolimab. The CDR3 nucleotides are TGTGCCAGCGCCCAGGGTACTGGAAACACCATATATTTT. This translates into CASAQGTGNTIYF.